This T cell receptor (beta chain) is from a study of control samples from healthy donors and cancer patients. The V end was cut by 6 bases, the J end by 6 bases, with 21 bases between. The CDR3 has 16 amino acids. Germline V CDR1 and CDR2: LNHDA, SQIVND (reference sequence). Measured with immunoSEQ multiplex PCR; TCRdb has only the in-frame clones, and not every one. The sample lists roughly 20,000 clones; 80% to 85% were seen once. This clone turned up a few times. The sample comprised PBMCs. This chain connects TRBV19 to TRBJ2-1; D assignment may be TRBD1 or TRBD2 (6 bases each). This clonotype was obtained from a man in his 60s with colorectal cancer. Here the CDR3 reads CASRGGVGALRNEQFF. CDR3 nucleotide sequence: TGTGCCAGTAGGGGAGGAGTGGGGGCCCTCCGCAATGAGCAGTTCTTC.